Included here is one T cell receptor beta chain sequence, with context. As yet, its antigen is unknown. Over several immunoSEQ plates, each subset's genomic DNA was distributed in even portions. Method: immunoSEQ multiplex PCR; TCRdb's copy keeps in-frame clones and lacks some. The sample holds about 320,000 clones, around 87% seen once. This CDR3 is built from 15 residues. The germline V gene encodes CDR1 SGHTA and CDR2 FQGTGA. Trimming removed 1 base at V and 5 bases at J, with 14 bases between. The data belong to a study of shared clonotypes between healthy human individuals. General study results and limits: Clonotypes shared by all four donors outscored non-shared clonotypes in generation probability.

The sequencing sample was made of memory CD8+ T cells sorted from blood. Noted subset: CD45RO+ cells pooled with CCR7-negative TemRA cells. The sequence derives from a man in his late teens or twenties in good health. V usage is TRBV7-3 and J usage is TRBJ1-1, with D maybe TRBD1 (5 bases). CDR3 sequence (DNA): TGTGCCAGCAGCTTAATTTCCCGGGGGTGGACTGAAGCTTTCTTT. Its translation: CASSLISRGWTEAFF.